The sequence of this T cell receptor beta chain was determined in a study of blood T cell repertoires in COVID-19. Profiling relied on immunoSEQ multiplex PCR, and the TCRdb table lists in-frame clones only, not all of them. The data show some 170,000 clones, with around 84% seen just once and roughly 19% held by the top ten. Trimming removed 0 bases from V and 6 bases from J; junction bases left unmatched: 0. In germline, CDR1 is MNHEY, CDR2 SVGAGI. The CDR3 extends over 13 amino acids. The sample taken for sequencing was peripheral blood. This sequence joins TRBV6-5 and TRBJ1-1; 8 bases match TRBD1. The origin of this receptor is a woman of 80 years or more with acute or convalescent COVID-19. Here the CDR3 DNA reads TGTGCCAGCAGTTACTCGACAGGGGCTGAAGCTTTCTTT. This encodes CASSYSTGAEAFF.